This entry is about one TCR beta chain. The data derive from a study of OX40 agonist ivuxolimab in advanced cancers. Sequencing was performed with immunoSEQ multiplex PCR; in TCRdb, only in-frame clones are kept and a portion is missing. The sample yields almost 85,000 clones, roughly 94% seen once. This CDR3 has 14 amino acids. The germline gives CDR1 MRHNA, CDR2 SNTAGT. V was trimmed by 0 bases and J by 4 bases, leaving 9 bases between them. This rearrangement joins TRBV6-4 to TRBJ1-2, with D uncertain. The sequence derives from an adult with an advanced solid tumor such as melanoma, head and neck, liver or kidney cancer. Sequences were derived from CD4+ or CD8+ T cells sorted from blood, sampled in a trial of the OX40 agonist ivuxolimab. The CDR3 sequence is CASSDSMGSYGYTF. The CDR3 coding sequence is TGTGCCAGCAGTGACTCGATGGGGAGCTATGGCTACACCTTC.